The present T cell receptor (beta chain) was sequenced within a study of cytomegalovirus exposure and HLA in healthy donors. Study-level points and caveats: Most TCR sequences showed up rarely, but some public TCRs showed up in many donors. It has been reported that TCR beta sequences accurately predicted the HLA-A and HLA-B alleles of most subjects.

It was healthy bone marrow donors who served as donors. There are a few counts of this clone. What it binds is not known. The PCR made use of 60 Vbeta and 13 Jbeta primers. Profiled with immunoSEQ multiplex PCR; TCRdb holds only in-frame clones, not every one. The sample records 85,000 to 130,000 clones, roughly four fifths being singletons. Trimming cost V 2 bases and J 7 bases, with 23 bases left between them. Per the germline V gene, CDR1 is MGHRA and CDR2 is YSYEKL. This CDR3 spans 17 amino acids. What was sequenced was PBMCs. This sequence joins TRBV4-1 and TRBJ1-2; D possibly corresponds to TRBD1 (5 bases). The receptor's source is a male donor in good health and CMV-seropositive. CDR3 region: CASSQIGIGPSGGGYTF. The DNA of the CDR3 is TGCGCCAGCAGCCAAATAGGAATCGGGCCCTCGGGGGGTGGCTACACCTTC.